Shown below are 19 T cell receptor beta chains from a single sample sequenced in a study of T cells in Graves' hyperthyroidism and ophthalmopathy. The investigators amplified TCR beta CDR3 regions from RNA transcripts. The HTBI primer set served for first-round RT-PCR of the TCR CDR3. One entry per CDR3 protein, called by TCRdb with MiXCR from the multiplex PCR reads. The table shows about 380,000 distinct CDR3 sequences, with approximately 13% occurring only once. Specimen: blood. These receptors originate from a man aged 25 to 40 with Graves' hyperthyroidism that later progressed to Graves' ophthalmopathy.

This clonotype was counted ten times or more. The rearrangement uses TRBV28 and TRBJ1-4; possibly TRBD1 for D (5 bases). Germline V gives CDR1 MDHEN, CDR2 SYDVKM. V lost 2 bases to trimming and J lost 3 bases, with 10 bases between them. This CDR3 spans 15 amino acids. The CDR3 bases are TGTGCCAGCAGTTTAGGAGGGGTGCCTAATGAAAAACTGTTTTTT. It encodes CASSLGGVPNEKLFF.

This clonotype showed up just once. This chain joins TRBV19 and TRBJ1-5; D may be TRBD1 (5 bases). This CDR3 has 14 amino acids. V was shortened by 5 bases and J by 6 bases, with 14 bases between the two germline ends. Germline V lookup: CDR1 LNHDA, CDR2 SQIVND (reference sequence). The CDR3 DNA sequence: TGTGCCAGTAGTTTGAAGGTGGGGCCTCAGCCCCAGCATTTT. Translation gives CASSLKVGPQPQHF.

This clonotype came up many times. V gene TRBV5-1 combines with J gene TRBJ1-6; TRBD1 matches 11 bases. Germline-derived CDR1 and CDR2 are SGHRS and YFSETQ. The ends lost 3 bases at V and 8 bases at J; junction bases unmatched: 4. CDR3 length: 15 residues. CDR3 sequence (DNA): TGCGCCAGCAGCTGGACAGGGGGCAGGGATTCACCCCTCCACTTT. This gives the protein CASSWTGGRDSPLHF.

Many counts were recorded for this clonotype. The rearrangement links TRBV28 to TRBJ2-7, with D possibly matching TRBD1 (6 bases). The germline V and J ends were trimmed by 6 bases and 3 bases, with 18 bases remaining between them. The length of the CDR3 is 15 residues. The germline CDR1 and CDR2 sequences are MDHEN and SYDVKM. The CDR3 nucleotides are TGTGCCAGCAGGTTCGAGCCCGGGACATTCTACGAGCAGTACTTC. Translation gives CASRFEPGTFYEQYF.

This clonotype was picked up many times. The chain joins TRBV5-6 to TRBJ1-1; a possible D gene is TRBD1 (6 bases). V gave up 4 bases and J gave up 0 bases, with 13 bases separating them. The CDR3 length is 15 residues. Per germline, CDR1 SGHDT and CDR2 YYEEEE. The CDR3 DNA is TGTGCCAGCAGCCCCTCGGGGGGCCTGAACACTGAAGCTTTCTTT. Translated: CASSPSGGLNTEAFF.

This chain links TRBV20-1 with TRBJ2-1; the D is unclear. The length of the CDR3 is 11 residues. Germline lookup yields CDR1 DFQATT and CDR2 SNEGSKA (reference sequence). Deletions cut 1 base from V and 10 bases from J, with 8 bases between. Here the CDR3 DNA reads TGCAGTGCTAGAGTCGGGTTGGAGCAGTTCTTC. Its protein is CSARVGLEQFF.

The V call is TRBV5-1, the J call TRBJ1-2; maybe TRBD1 (5 bases). With 1 base removed from V and 0 bases from J, the gap between germline ends came to 10 bases. The CDR3 is made up of 15 amino acids. Germline V gene lookup returns CDR1 SGHRS and CDR2 YFSETQ. The CDR3 DNA sequence: TGCGCCAGCAGCTTGTTGGGGGAAGCTAACTATGGCTACACCTTC. Translation: CASSLLGEANYGYTF. Looking up the rest from reference TRBV5-1 and TRBJ1-2 gives the full variable domain: KAGVTQTPRYLIKTRGQQVTLSCSPISGHRSVSWYQQTPGQGLQFLFEYFSETQRNKGNFPGRFSGRQFSNSRSEMNVSTLELGDSALYLCASSLLGEANYGYTFGSGTRLTVV.

This clonotype was observed many times. The chain recombines TRBV6-5 with TRBJ2-5; D is unresolved. The CDR3 consists of 12 residues. Germline CDR1 reads MNHEY; CDR2 reads SVGAGI. The ends were cut back, 0 bases at V and 5 bases at J, with 4 bases in the middle. CDR3 nucleotide sequence: TGTGCCAGCAGTTACTCGATCGAGACCCAGTACTTC. Translated, it gives CASSYSIETQYF.

This sequence joins TRBV15 and TRBJ2-2; tentatively, D is TRBD1 (5 bases). From germline, CDR1 is LNHNV and CDR2 YYDKDF (reference sequence). The ends were cut back, 2 bases at V and 5 bases at J, with 12 bases in the middle. The CDR3 has 15 residues. CDR3 loop: CATSRTKAGTGELFF. CDR3 coding DNA: TGTGCCACCAGCAGAACAAAAGCAGGGACCGGGGAGCTGTTTTTT.

About this clonotype: This CDR3 is missing its conserved last phenylalanine or tryptophan, likely due to a read error. The rearrangement uses TRBV7-9 and TRBJ1-1; tentatively, D is TRBD1 (5 bases). The germline gives CDR1 SEHNR, CDR2 FQNEAQ (reference sequence). V was pared by 4 bases and J by 3 bases, with 15 bases between. The CDR3 extends over 15 amino acids. CDR3 sequence reads: CASSYPGLMDTEAFV. For the CDR3, the DNA is TGTGCCAGCAGCTACCCGGGACTGATGGACACTGAAGCTTTCGTT.

This clonotype came up many times. The gene calls are TRBV7-2 and TRBJ2-3, with D unresolved. This CDR3 spans 12 amino acids. Germline CDR1 SGHTA, CDR2 FQGNSA. Trimming removed 2 bases at V and 6 bases at J, with 6 bases between. The CDR3 is CASSLFGDTQYF. CDR3 nucleotide sequence: TGTGCCAGCAGCTTATTCGGGGATACGCAGTATTTT.

This clonotype was detected ten times or more. The chain couples TRBV11-3 to TRBJ2-7; the match to TRBD1 covers 8 bases. CDR1 is SGHNT and CDR2 is YENEEA in the germline V gene. After removal of 1 base from V and 2 bases from J, the junction contained 10 bases not matched to a gene. The CDR3 runs 17 residues. The CDR3 protein is CASSLAQGVQKAYEQYF. The DNA of the CDR3 is TGTGCCAGCAGCTTAGCACAGGGGGTCCAAAAGGCCTACGAGCAGTACTTC.

This clonotype was seen repeatedly, ten times or more. The chain has TRBV12-3 or TRBV12-4 and TRBJ2-5, with D possibly being TRBD2 (7 bases). Between the trimmed V and J ends, which lost 6 bases and 2 bases, there was a span of 13 bases. The CDR3 loop spans 14 amino acids. The CDR3 spells CASRARGGQETQYF. CDR3 nucleotides: TGTGCCAGCAGGGCTAGGGGGGGTCAAGAGACCCAGTACTTC.

Only a few counts were recorded for this clonotype. The rearrangement links TRBV7-3 to TRBJ2-1; D is unclear. Per germline, CDR1 SGHTA and CDR2 FQGTGA. Deletions cut 4 bases from V and 12 bases from J, with 16 bases between. This CDR3 is built from 13 residues. As DNA, the CDR3 is TGTGCCAGCAGCTACCGGGCTCAGATGGGGCAGTTCTTC. Its translation is CASSYRAQMGQFF.

This chain joins TRBV12-3 or TRBV12-4 and TRBJ2-1; D possibly corresponds to TRBD2 (7 bases). The V end lost 4 bases, the J end lost 7 bases, and 17 bases lay between the germline ends. The CDR3 totals 15 residues. The CDR3 is CASSSIGGGANEQFF. CDR3 nucleotides: TGTGCCAGCAGTTCTATAGGGGGGGGGGCAAATGAGCAGTTCTTC.

This clonotype was observed many times. V is TRBV7-8 and J is TRBJ1-5, with a weak D call TRBD1 (5 bases). Germline CDR1 and CDR2: SGHVS and FQNEAQ. The CDR3 is made up of 15 amino acids. V shed 5 bases and J shed 2 bases, with 13 bases lying between them. In DNA form, the CDR3 reads TGTGCCAGCAGCCTAGGGGTTGGGGGCAATCAGCCCCAGCATTTT. Amino acids: CASSLGVGGNQPQHF.

This clonotype was observed at least ten times. The chain carries TRBV20-1 and TRBJ2-1; 8 nucleotides agree with TRBD1. CDR1 and CDR2 (germline): DFQATT, SNEGSKA (reference sequence). V was clipped by 6 bases and J by 0 bases; unmatched bases: 7. This CDR3 is built from 15 residues. The CDR3 sequence: CSAVQGDSSYNEQFF. Written as DNA, the CDR3 is TGCAGTGCAGTACAGGGGGATAGCTCCTACAATGAGCAGTTCTTC.

This clonotype was seen repeatedly, ten times or more. The V and J genes are TRBV7-9 and TRBJ2-1; 9 positions match TRBD2. There are 13 residues in the CDR3. The ends lost 9 bases at V and 7 bases at J; junction bases unmatched: 7. The germline gives CDR1 SEHNR, CDR2 FQNEAQ (reference sequence). The CDR3 DNA is TGTGCCAGTGAAGCGGGGGGCAAGAATGAGCAGTTCTTC. It yields the protein CASEAGGKNEQFF.

This clonotype occurred many times. The chain couples TRBV28 to TRBJ1-6; no reliable D call. Trimming left V 7 bases short and J 0 bases short, with 10 bases between. Germline assignment: CDR1 MDHEN and CDR2 SYDVKM. This CDR3 contains 15 residues. The CDR3 protein is CASNRRSSYNSPLHF. DNA of the CDR3: TGTGCCAGCAACCGGAGGTCCTCCTATAATTCACCCCTCCACTTT.